This TCR beta chain was captured in a study of T-cell reconstitution after alpha-beta-depleted transplantation in children. This clonotype was detected ten times or more. The antigen remains undetermined. This CDR3 is built from 14 residues. Trimming left V 2 bases short and J 4 bases short, with 12 bases between. Germline V gene lookup returns CDR1 SGHTA and CDR2 FQGNSA. Unique molecular identifiers tagged the TCRbeta library. TCRdb used MiXCR to reprocess the PCR reads, holding one entry per CDR3 protein. In the table there are 550,000 to 600,000 distinct CDR3 sequences, roughly 24% of which are singletons. Study-level points and caveats: Two months or so post-transplant, alpha-beta T cells reportedly derived from several hundred expanded graft clones. It was surviving recipient T cells and thymic progenitors that gave some patients high TCRbeta diversity at day 60.

The V call is TRBV7-2, the J call TRBJ2-7; a weak D match, TRBD1 (6 bases). The starting material was PBMCs, mostly from graft donor cells, obtained 360 days after TCRalphabeta/CD19-depleted stem cell transplant. The TCR was taken from a boy younger than two who had a stem cell transplant for acute myeloid leukemia, so the T cells may come from the graft donor. The CDR3 DNA reads TGTGCCAGCAGCTTACGACAGGTCGGTTACGAGCAGTACTTC. Protein: CASSLRQVGYEQYF.